This TCR beta chain was sequenced for a study of T cells after yellow fever vaccination (dated by TCRdb to between 2018 and 2020). Turning to the overall study: The SMART-Seq v4 Ultra Low Input RNA kit was used to prepare libraries from fractions with low cell numbers. To track T-cell clones before and after primary and booster YFV17D yellow fever vaccination, bulk TCR alpha and beta repertoires were sequenced longitudinally. Two healthy male donors, one aged 18 to 30 and one aged 30 to 40 years, made up the cohort. Blood was drawn at multiple timepoints before and after primary and secondary immunization, with bulk PBMC replicates and cell subsets isolated. What the work shows at the level of the full study, not this receptor alone: Computational filtering was required because FACS-sorted repertoires could contain abundant contaminating clonotypes from the bulk population. Only a couple of donors were included in the study, so the extent to which the findings can be generalized is limited. A small fraction of clonotypes appeared in both the CD4 and CD8 compartments, likely as a result of convergent recombination. Most clones expanded after primary vaccination were re-detected after the booster (about 95% of CD4 and around 86% of CD8), suggesting broad memory maintenance. The secondary T-cell response was found to be weaker but faster than the primary response, with a peak reached on day 5 rather than on day 15.

Reading from cysteine to phenylalanine, the CDR3 counts 15 amino acids. Just CDR3 DNA is preserved here, 45 bases in frame from base 1. CDR1 and CDR2 were assigned from the germline V gene as SGHAT and FQNNGV. This clonotype appeared a few times. It lacks a known antigen. The junction departs from germline at one end; a sequencing error may be responsible. TCR cDNA was synthesized by 5'RACE template switching, which introduced a universal primer site and unique molecular identifiers. cDNA synthesis was primed from both the TCR alpha and TCR beta constant segments. Library amplification used two PCR steps, and the second PCR step added sample barcodes and sequencing adapters. Sequencing of libraries was performed on Illumina HiSeq 2500 (2x100 bp) or NovaSeq (2x150 bp). The original methods were these. Reads were demultiplexed and collapsed into UMI consensus sequences with MIGEC, and V(D)J alignment was performed with MiXCR. Clonotypes responding to the vaccine were identified with edgeR on replicate PBMC samples, with the criteria of FDR below 0.01 and a log2 fold change above 5 up to day 15. CD4 or CD8 identity was assigned to each bulk clonotype according to whether the clonotype was present at higher abundance in the sequenced CD4 repertoire or the sequenced CD8 repertoire. TCRdb reworked the public reads: Q25 trimming with fastp, MiXCR clone assembly, productive beta chains retained. Rows are unified per CDR3 protein, each entry keeping the most common DNA and genes. The V and J calls and clone size come from TCRdb's table, not from the authors' own analysis. The sample data list 300,000 or so distinct CDR3 sequences, and around 8.1% of these were observed just once. The ten largest clones represent roughly a sixth of the sample.

The sample's treatment or condition label, decoded: live attenuated yellow fever vaccine strain. At each blood-draw timepoint, two biological replicates of bulk PBMCs were collected. PBMCs were isolated from peripheral blood using a standard Ficoll-Paque protocol. RNA was extracted with TriZol from bulk PBMCs, CD4 and CD8 fractions, and dextramer-positive and dextramer-negative fractions. The material was PBMCs, obtained approximately 47 days after the first yellow fever vaccination. Recombination linked TRBV11-2 to TRBJ2-1; TRBD1 aligns with 8 central bases. This clonotype originated in a man younger than 35 who received the YFV17D yellow fever vaccine. CDR3 region: CSSSLGQGPYNEQFF. The nucleotide sequence is TGTTCCAGCAGCCTAGGACAGGGTCCCTACAATGAGCAGTTCTTC. Here the CDR3 is joined to the reference TRBV11-2 and TRBJ2-1 genes, and the full variable domain is: EAGVAQSPRYKIIEKRQSVAFWCNPISGHATLYWYQQILGQGPKLLIQFQNNGVVDDSQLPKDRFSAERLKGVDSTLKIQPAKLEDSAVYLCSSSLGQGPYNEQFFGPGTRLTVL.